The 5 T cell receptor beta chains below were found in one sample sequenced in a study of blood T cells in healthy people across ages (dated by TCRdb to 2013 to 2016). Libraries were built with 5' RACE. Sequencing used an Illumina HiSeq 2500. A second roughly 6 to 11 cycle PCR used a sample-barcoded 5' primer and a J-beta primer mix. The raw public reads went through TCRdb reprocessing: fastp at Q25, MiXCR clone calling, in-frame beta chains kept. Entries are consolidated by CDR3 protein sequence, retaining the most common genes and DNA. The sample table records approximately 790,000 distinct CDR3 sequences; around 62% of these occur just once. 25% to 35% of the sample is held by the ten biggest clonotypes. What was sequenced was blood. The receptors derive from a man under 40 in good health.

The chain recombines TRBV20-1 with TRBJ1-1; D is possibly TRBD1 (6 bases). This CDR3 has 15 residues. V dropped 0 bases and J dropped 4 bases, with 15 bases sitting between them. The germline gives CDR1 DFQATT, CDR2 SNEGSKA (reference sequence). The CDR3 coding sequence is TGCAGTGCTAGAGAAGGAGCGGGGGCGGCCACTGAAGCTTTCTTT. This encodes CSAREGAGAATEAFF.

The chain recombines TRBV9 with TRBJ1-2; a possible D gene is TRBD1 (6 bases). This CDR3 spans 14 amino acids. Per the germline V gene, CDR1 is SGDLS and CDR2 is YYNGEE. The V end was cut by 4 bases, the J end by 5 bases, with 15 bases between. The CDR3 loop is CASSYDPGAYGYTF. CDR3 coding DNA: TGTGCCAGCAGCTATGATCCGGGGGCTTATGGCTACACCTTC.

The chain recombines TRBV6-6 with TRBJ2-1; D is possibly TRBD1 (6 bases). The germline V gene has CDR1 MNHNY and CDR2 SVGAGI (reference sequence). This CDR3 has 14 amino acids. V gave up 3 bases and J gave up 2 bases, with 8 bases separating them. The DNA of the CDR3 is TGTGCCAGCAGTTATCAGGGGCCCTACAATGAGCAGTTCTTC. Translation gives CASSYQGPYNEQFF.

The V call is TRBV6-5, the J call TRBJ2-1; tentative D call: TRBD1 (5 bases). Germline loops: CDR1 MNHEY, CDR2 SVGAGI. The CDR3 covers 15 residues. Trimming took off 0 bases at V and 10 bases at J, with 16 bases between the two ends. The CDR3 DNA follows: TGTGCCAGCAGTTACTCGTCCCAGGGCAGTTACGAGCAGTTCTTC. This translates into CASSYSSQGSYEQFF.

This chain uses TRBV6-2 or TRBV6-3 with TRBJ2-3; D is undetermined. The CDR3 extends over 12 amino acids. CDR1 MNHEY and CDR2 SVGEGT come from the germline V gene. V was clipped by 7 bases and J by 5 bases, with 10 bases between them. CDR3 sequence: CASNPTGDTQYF. In DNA, the CDR3 is TGTGCCAGCAATCCCACGGGAGATACGCAGTATTTT.